Below, 9 T cell receptor beta chains from the same sample are listed, as sequenced in a study of shared clonotypes between healthy human individuals. Profiling relied on immunoSEQ multiplex PCR, and the TCRdb table lists in-frame clones only, not all of them. The sample contains roughly 770,000 clones, 96% of which appear only once. Only CD45RO-negative cells positively selected for CCR7 counted as naive CD8 cells, so terminally differentiated effector memory CD45RA+ cells were excluded. Sequencing used naive CD8+ T cells sorted from blood. These receptors were collected from a young man in good health.

V usage is TRBV7-6 and J usage is TRBJ1-2; 8 nucleotides align to TRBD1. The V and J ends lost 5 bases and 8 bases, in that order; junction bases with no gene match: 4. Germline-derived CDR1 and CDR2 are SGHVS and FNYEAQ. The CDR3 loop spans 12 amino acids. Written as DNA, the CDR3 is TGTGCCAGCAGCGGACAGGGCGGAGGCTACACCTTC. Its translation is CASSGQGGGYTF.

The chain couples TRBV19 to TRBJ1-5, with D maybe TRBD1 (5 bases). Per germline, CDR1 LNHDA and CDR2 SQIVND (reference sequence). V lost 3 bases and J lost 2, with 23 bases in between. This CDR3 is 19 amino acids long. The CDR3 region has the DNA TGTGCCAGTAGTATTTCGAGAATCCCAGGGAGAAGTGGCAATCAGCCCCAGCATTTT. Encoded protein: CASSISRIPGRSGNQPQHF.

This chain joins TRBV18 and TRBJ2-2, with 7 positions matching TRBD1. The CDR3 consists of 15 residues. V trimming: 0 bases; J trimming: 3 bases; junction bases outside the gene matches: 1. Germline lookup yields CDR1 KGHSH and CDR2 LQKENI. The CDR3 DNA reads as TGTGCCAGCTCACCACCGGGACAGCACACCGGGGAGCTGTTTTTT. Translated, it gives CASSPPGQHTGELFF.

V usage is TRBV28 and J usage is TRBJ1-5; D unresolved. Germline V CDR1 and CDR2: MDHEN, SYDVKM. CDR3 length equals 16 residues. Trimming left V 3 bases short and J 5 bases short, with 17 bases between. CDR3 residues: CASSFWRESEDQPQHF. CDR3 DNA sequence: TGTGCCAGCAGTTTTTGGAGAGAATCAGAGGATCAGCCCCAGCATTTT.

This chain joins TRBV7-2 and TRBJ2-7; 11 bases match TRBD2. Trimming removed 1 base from V and 3 bases from J; junction bases left unmatched: 5. The germline gives CDR1 SGHTA, CDR2 FQGNSA. This CDR3 contains 16 residues. CDR3 protein: CASSLELAGVDYEQYF. The CDR3 nucleotides are TGTGCCAGCAGCTTAGAACTAGCGGGAGTAGACTACGAGCAGTACTTC.

The chain links TRBV5-1 to TRBJ2-7; D remains ambiguous. Trimming took 0 bases from V and 7 from J, leaving 8 bases between them. The CDR3 sequence is 12 residues long. CDR1 is SGHRS and CDR2 is YFSETQ in the germline V gene. The CDR3 spells CASSLDNREQYF. In DNA, the CDR3 is TGCGCCAGCAGCTTGGACAACCGGGAGCAGTACTTC.

Of note for this clone: Other DNA sequences of this sample code for an identical CDR3. The chain carries TRBV7-9 and TRBJ2-7, with 7 bases lining up with TRBD1. V shed 5 bases, J shed 2 bases, and the junction held 3 bases outside the gene matches. The CDR3 runs to 13 residues. Germline CDR1 reads SEHNR; CDR2 reads FQNEAQ (reference sequence). The chain's CDR3 is CASSPTGTYEQYF. The CDR3 region has the DNA TGTGCCAGCAGCCCGACAGGGACCTACGAGCAGTACTTC. The full variable domain, rest sourced from reference TRBV7-9 and TRBJ2-7, is DTGVSQNPRHKITKRGQNVTFRCDPISEHNRLYWYRQTLGQGPEFLTYFQNEAQLEKSRLLSDRFSAERPKGSFSTLEIQRTEQGDSAMYLCASSPTGTYEQYFGPGTRLTVT.

The rearrangement links TRBV10-1 to TRBJ1-1; no firm D call. Germline V lookup: CDR1 WNHNN, CDR2 SYGVQD (reference sequence). This CDR3 is built from 15 residues. Trimming cost V 4 bases and J 0 bases, with 12 bases left between them. The DNA of the CDR3 is TGCGCCAGCAGTGTACAGAGAGAGGTGAACACTGAAGCTTTCTTT. Residues: CASSVQREVNTEAFF.

The CDR3 DNA reads TGTGCCACCAGCACCTCTACAGGGGTCGGCTACACCTTC. It is translated as CATSTSTGVGYTF. This chain links TRBV15 with TRBJ1-2; 7 bases map to TRBD1. This CDR3 has 13 amino acids. V lost 4 bases and J lost 8; bases outside the gene matches: 7. Germline CDR1 is LNHNV and CDR2 is YYDKDF (reference sequence).